Reported below is one T cell receptor beta chain. Its antigen remains unknown. V lost 0 bases to trimming and J lost 0 bases, with 18 bases between them. The CDR3 runs to 19 residues. Germline CDR1 reads MGHRA; CDR2 reads YSYEKL. The data are from a study of cytomegalovirus exposure and HLA in healthy donors. Findings and limits, study-wide: The study labeled more than 150 TCR beta chains cytomegalovirus-associated.

Assay used: immunoSEQ multiplex PCR; TCRdb lists only in-frame clones, some missing. In the table there are over 150,000 clones, roughly 89% of which are singletons. This chain links TRBV4-1 with TRBJ2-1; no firm D call. Sequenced: PBMCs. The TCR sequence derives from a man younger than 35 in good health and CMV-seropositive. The CDR3 sequence: CASSQDMLELTSSYNEQFF. CDR3 DNA: TGCGCCAGCAGCCAAGATATGTTGGAGCTAACGAGCTCCTACAATGAGCAGTTCTTC.